This passage covers 14 T cell receptor beta chains from one sample sequenced in a study of cytomegalovirus exposure and HLA in healthy donors. Amplification used 60 Vbeta primers and 13 Jbeta primers. The assay was immunoSEQ multiplex PCR, and TCRdb's table has in-frame clones only and misses some. The sample shows fewer than 250,000 clones, just under 75% of them seen only once. Sequencing input: PBMCs. Receptors were obtained from a man under 40 in good health and CMV-seropositive.

This chain links TRBV5-1 with TRBJ2-7, with TRBD1 matching 9 bases. The CDR3 extends over 14 amino acids. V lost 3 bases, J lost 4 bases, and 5 bases stayed unmatched. Germline V lookup: CDR1 SGHRS, CDR2 YFSETQ. The CDR3 loop reads CASSSGTGQYEQYF. For the CDR3, the DNA is TGCGCCAGCAGCTCAGGGACAGGGCAGTACGAGCAGTACTTC.

The rearrangement joins TRBV30 to TRBJ2-5, with 8 positions matching TRBD1. V trimming: 1 base; J trimming: 3 bases; junction bases outside the gene matches: 4. Germline V CDR1 and CDR2: GTSNPN, SVGIG (reference sequence). This CDR3 comprises 14 residues. The CDR3 here is CAWSDGQGEETQYF. As DNA, the CDR3 is TGTGCCTGGAGTGATGGACAGGGAGAAGAGACCCAGTACTTC.

The chain uses TRBV7-2 and TRBJ1-4; a possible D gene is TRBD1 (6 bases). Trimming removed 5 bases from V and 0 bases from J, with 10 bases in between. CDR1 and CDR2 (germline): SGHTA, FQGNSA. This CDR3 region has 15 residues. The CDR3: CASSKGQTTNEKLFF. In nucleotides, the CDR3 is TGTGCCAGCAGCAAAGGACAGACAACTAATGAAAAACTGTTTTTT.

The rearrangement joins TRBV19 to TRBJ2-5; TRBD2 agrees at 11 bases. The germline gives CDR1 LNHDA, CDR2 SQIVND (reference sequence). The V segment lost 6 bases and the J segment 1 base; nucleotides outside the gene matches: 7. The CDR3 spans 16 residues. CDR3 loop: CASSFIGTSGQETQYF. CDR3 sequence (DNA): TGTGCCAGTAGCTTTATTGGGACTAGCGGCCAAGAGACCCAGTACTTC.

The V gene is TRBV7-6, the J gene TRBJ2-5; D not resolved. Trimming removed 0 bases at V and 2 bases at J, with 10 bases between. The CDR3 covers 15 residues. The germline V gene encodes CDR1 SGHVS and CDR2 FNYEAQ. This chain's CDR3 is CASSLAPPTQETQYF. CDR3 DNA sequence: TGTGCCAGCAGCTTAGCGCCACCGACACAAGAGACCCAGTACTTC.

The rearrangement links TRBV30 to TRBJ1-2, with D possibly matching TRBD1 (6 bases). CDR3 length: 11 amino acids. With 8 bases removed from V and 2 bases from J, the gap between germline ends came to 9 bases. Germline V gene data show CDR1 as GTSNPN and CDR2 as SVGIG (reference sequence). CDR3 protein: CAEGQNYGYTF. CDR3 in DNA: TGTGCCGAAGGACAGAACTATGGCTACACCTTC.

The rearrangement links TRBV7-8 to TRBJ2-7; D may be TRBD2 (6 bases). V shed 2 bases and J shed 2 bases, with 19 bases lying between them. Germline assignment: CDR1 SGHVS and CDR2 FQNEAQ. This CDR3 contains 17 residues. CDR3 DNA: TGTGCCAGCAGCTTATCGGGAGCTGGGCCGGTTACCTACGAGCAGTACTTC. Its translation is CASSLSGAGPVTYEQYF.

The chain links TRBV4-1 to TRBJ2-1, with 8 bases matching TRBD2. CDR1 and CDR2 (germline): MGHRA, YSYEKL. The V segment lost 4 bases and the J segment 10 bases; nucleotides outside the gene matches: 18. This CDR3 is built from 17 residues. CDR3 nucleotide sequence: TGCGCCAGCAGCCGAGAGGTTGGCGGGAGGCCCCGGGGGGAGCAGTTCTTC. Its protein product is CASSREVGGRPRGEQFF.

V and J are TRBV11-2 and TRBJ1-2; unclear D gene. The V and J ends lost 2 bases and 7 bases respectively, with 14 bases between them. This CDR3 has 14 residues. Germline V gene data show CDR1 as SGHAT and CDR2 as FQNNGV. CDR3 residues: CASSLTPRESGYTF. The CDR3 bases are TGTGCCAGCAGCTTAACTCCAAGGGAGAGTGGCTACACCTTC.

As regards this clone: Its ends do not fully match the called genes, so a read error is possible. This rearrangement joins TRBV4-1 to TRBJ2-5, with a weak D call TRBD1 (5 bases). Germline assignment: CDR1 MGHRA and CDR2 YSYEKL. The CDR3 sequence is 16 residues long. CDR3 residues: CASSQEVRGLQETQHF. As DNA, the CDR3 is TGCGCCAGCAGCCAAGAGGTTAGGGGCCTCCAAGAGACCCAGCACTTC.

This clone occurred a few times. The chain carries TRBV5-1 and TRBJ2-7, with 12 bases lining up with TRBD2. The V and J ends lost 5 bases and 2 bases, in that order; junction bases with no gene match: 8. The CDR3 sequence is 16 residues long. Germline CDR1 and CDR2: SGHRS and YFSETQ. The CDR3 bases are TGCGCCAGCAGTTTGACTAGCGGGAGCCCCACCTACGAGCAGTACTTC. Residues: CASSLTSGSPTYEQYF.

V is TRBV4-3 and J is TRBJ2-5; 10 nucleotides agree with TRBD2. The CDR3 contains 17 residues. The trim removed 4 bases at V and 2 bases at J, leaving 10 bases unmatched. The germline V gene encodes CDR1 LGHNA and CDR2 YSLEER. CDR3 region: CASSPGVAGGEQETQYF. CDR3 nucleotides: TGCGCCAGCAGCCCGGGGGTAGCGGGAGGTGAGCAAGAGACCCAGTACTTC.

The chain links TRBV5-4 to TRBJ1-4; 7 bases fit TRBD1. The CDR3 sequence is 15 residues long. Germline assignment: CDR1 SGHNT and CDR2 YYREEE (reference sequence). Trimming removed 3 bases from V and 6 bases from J; junction bases left unmatched: 8. The CDR3 DNA reads as TGTGCCAGCAGCTGGGGAGGACAGGTGGATGAAAAACTGTTTTTT. Translation gives CASSWGGQVDEKLFF. The full variable domain, rest sourced from reference TRBV5-4 and TRBJ1-4, is ETGVTQSPTHLIKTRGQQVTLRCSSQSGHNTVSWYQQALGQGPQFIFQYYREEENGRGNFPPRFSGLQFPNYSSELNVNALELDDSALYLCASSWGGQVDEKLFFGSGTQLSVL.

The chain employs TRBV5-1 and TRBJ1-1; 7 bases fit TRBD1. The CDR3 runs 14 residues. From germline, CDR1 is SGHRS and CDR2 YFSETQ. The V segment lost 4 bases and the J segment 4 bases; nucleotides outside the gene matches: 7. The CDR3 coding sequence is TGCGCCAGCAGCGGAGGAGGGGGCGGCACTGAAGCTTTCTTT. Amino acid sequence: CASSGGGGGTEAFF.